These T cell receptor beta chains were read from a single sample in a study of blood T cells in healthy people across ages. MiXCR, applied by TCRdb to the 5' RACE reads, yields one record per CDR3 protein. The table shows about 2 million distinct CDR3 sequences, with about 50% occurring only once. The sequenced sample consisted of blood. These receptors were obtained from a woman in her thirties or forties in good health. Both conserved end residues are part of each CDR3.

CDR3: CASSPLSRQGDNEQFF
V: TRBV18
J: TRBJ2-1
length: 16

CDR3: CASRKQTSQETQYF
V: TRBV5-1
J: TRBJ2-5
length: 14

CDR3: CASSQDRAYTEAFF
V: TRBV14
J: TRBJ1-1
length: 14

CDR3: CASSTWDRLKPQHF
V: TRBV7-8
J: TRBJ1-5
length: 14

CDR3: CASSPGGEAGDTQYF
V: TRBV3-1
J: TRBJ2-3
length: 15

CDR3: CASSLKRGGEETQYF
V: TRBV25-1
J: TRBJ2-5
length: 15

CDR3: CATSDAPGRNEQFF
V: TRBV24-1
J: TRBJ2-1
length: 14

CDR3: CASSYVEDRGQEQYF
V: TRBV5-1
J: TRBJ2-4
length: 15

CDR3: CASSKKGQGVSGAQETQYF
V: TRBV9
J: TRBJ2-5
length: 19

CDR3: CSARNPGQGARVTDTQYF
V: TRBV20-1
J: TRBJ2-3
length: 18

CDR3: CASSLGGGGWGEQYF
V: TRBV7-2
J: TRBJ2-7
length: 15

CDR3: CASSLSNSRGRSNQPQHF
V: TRBV28
J: TRBJ1-5
length: 18

CDR3: CASSLAIGAGSGGRKTQYF
V: TRBV7-8
J: TRBJ2-5
length: 19

CDR3: CSARDFQGVYNEQFF
V: TRBV20-1
J: TRBJ2-1
length: 15

CDR3: CASSVWDSSSYEQYF
V: TRBV9
J: TRBJ2-7
length: 15

CDR3: CASSFRQNSNSPLHF
V: TRBV5-1
J: TRBJ1-6
length: 15

CDR3: CSAGQPGYEQYF
V: TRBV20-1
J: TRBJ2-7
length: 12

CDR3: CASSLKAGQQLAKNIQYF
V: TRBV6-1
J: TRBJ2-4
length: 18

CDR3: CSVPALGRGDGYTF
V: TRBV20-1
J: TRBJ1-2
length: 14

CDR3: CAGSQAGGSAFEQFF
V: TRBV2
J: TRBJ2-1
length: 15

CDR3: CASSLGTVVNEQFF
V: TRBV28
J: TRBJ2-1
length: 14

CDR3: CAISADRDSYNEQFF
V: TRBV10-3
J: TRBJ2-1
length: 15

CDR3: CASRGAAGGNEQYF
V: TRBV7-9
J: TRBJ2-7
length: 14

CDR3: CASRDWGGTDTQYF
V: TRBV27
J: TRBJ2-3
length: 14

CDR3: CSVSPGARGYEQYF
V: TRBV29-1
J: TRBJ2-7
length: 14

CDR3: CANGLRVYLYQETQYF
V: TRBV21-1
J: TRBJ2-5
length: 16

CDR3: CASSLDSGGSYNEQFF
V: TRBV7-2
J: TRBJ2-1
length: 16

CDR3: CSAKGGEQFF
V: TRBV20-1
J: TRBJ2-1
length: 10

CDR3: CASSLAGGNNEQYF
V: TRBV5-1
J: TRBJ2-5
length: 14

CDR3: CASSRSLAGGENEQFF
V: TRBV5-1
J: TRBJ2-1
length: 16

CDR3: CASSYSVTGFTGELFF
V: TRBV5-1
J: TRBJ2-2
length: 16

CDR3: CASSKGLRGETQFF
V: TRBV7-2
J: .
length: 14

CDR3: CASNSGQLSQNEQYF
V: TRBV6-1
J: TRBJ2-5
length: 15

CDR3: CATSPRPDLAKNIQYF
V: TRBV15
J: TRBJ2-4
length: 16

CDR3: CASSVATGSLEQYF
V: TRBV5-6
J: TRBJ2-7
length: 14

CDR3: CASSFPGNNEKLFF
V: TRBV7-9
J: TRBJ1-4
length: 14

CDR3: CSAVDTGTGGFGYTF
V: TRBV20-1
J: TRBJ1-2
length: 15

CDR3: CASSQSRQRNTEAFF
V: TRBV3-1
J: TRBJ1-1
length: 15

CDR3: CASSLGQGVGDTQYF
V: TRBV7-9
J: TRBJ2-3
length: 15

CDR3: CASSEQTSYGYTF
V: TRBV2
J: TRBJ1-2
length: 13

CDR3: CASLSGSTATQYF
V: TRBV27
J: TRBJ2-3
length: 13

CDR3: CASSKEVETTDTQYF
V: TRBV21-1
J: TRBJ2-3
length: 15

CDR3: CASSEEAYKPYNEQFF
V: TRBV6-1
J: TRBJ2-1
length: 16

CDR3: CASSPGTQGTQYF
V: TRBV12-3/TRBV12-4
J: TRBJ2-5
length: 13

CDR3: CASSLFIGVGRAGDPRKNIQYF
V: TRBV28
J: TRBJ2-4
length: 22

CDR3: CASSLGASQLGEQFF
V: TRBV6-6
J: TRBJ2-1
length: 15

CDR3: CSALPLAVSYEQYF
V: TRBV20-1
J: TRBJ2-7
length: 14

CDR3: CASTVDPQEPPEETQYF
V: TRBV10-2
J: TRBJ2-5
length: 17

CDR3: CASSFSGGGYNEQYF
V: TRBV5-1
J: .
length: 15

CDR3: CASSYSSGAAVTSKNIQYF
V: TRBV6-5
J: TRBJ2-4
length: 19

CDR3: CATSRAGRDTQYF
V: TRBV15
J: TRBJ2-3
length: 13

CDR3: CASSGGQNTGELFF
V: TRBV9
J: TRBJ2-2
length: 14

CDR3: CASSPRVQREYNEQFF
V: TRBV9
J: TRBJ2-1
length: 16

CDR3: CAAAGDVNYEQYF
V: TRBV6-1
J: TRBJ2-7
length: 13

CDR3: CSVERHQETQYF
V: TRBV29-1
J: TRBJ2-5
length: 12

CDR3: CASSPKDGLNYGYTF
V: TRBV5-1
J: TRBJ1-2
length: 15

CDR3: CASRSGPGVGAMNTEAFF
V: TRBV7-2
J: TRBJ1-1
length: 18

CDR3: CASSDKGPDTQYF
V: TRBV6-5
J: TRBJ2-3
length: 13